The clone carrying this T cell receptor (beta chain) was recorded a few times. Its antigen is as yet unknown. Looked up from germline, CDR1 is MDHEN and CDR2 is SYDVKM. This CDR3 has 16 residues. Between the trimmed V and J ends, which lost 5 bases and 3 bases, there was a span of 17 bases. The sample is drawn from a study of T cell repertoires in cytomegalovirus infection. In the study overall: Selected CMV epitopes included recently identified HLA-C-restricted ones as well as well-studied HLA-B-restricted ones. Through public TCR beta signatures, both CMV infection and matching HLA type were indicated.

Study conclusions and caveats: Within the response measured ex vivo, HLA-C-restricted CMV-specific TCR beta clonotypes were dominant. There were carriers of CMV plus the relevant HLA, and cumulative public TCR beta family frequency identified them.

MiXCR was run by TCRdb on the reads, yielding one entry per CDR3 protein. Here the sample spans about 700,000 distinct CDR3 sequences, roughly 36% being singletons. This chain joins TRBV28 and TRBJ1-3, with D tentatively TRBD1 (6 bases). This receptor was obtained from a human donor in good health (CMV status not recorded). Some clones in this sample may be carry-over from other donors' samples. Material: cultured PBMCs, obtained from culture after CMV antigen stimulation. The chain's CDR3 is CASSPSEGGGGNTIYF. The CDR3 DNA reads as TGTGCCAGCAGTCCCTCGGAAGGGGGTGGTGGAAACACCATATATTTT.